Shown below are 27 T cell receptor beta chains from a single sample sequenced in a study of long-term antiretroviral therapy in people with HIV. They ran version v3.0 of the immunoSEQ assay at survey level. Data came from immunoSEQ multiplex PCR; TCRdb stores just in-frame clones and leaves some out. Here the sample spans roughly 50,000 clones, around four fifths being singletons. Sequenced material: unsorted PBMCs, taken 0.8 years after starting antiretroviral therapy. The receptors stem from a woman younger than 30 with HIV.

This chain joins TRBV27 and TRBJ2-2; perhaps TRBD1 as D (6 bases). Germline V gene lookup returns CDR1 MNHEY and CDR2 SMNVEV (reference sequence). Between the trimmed V and J ends, which lost 6 bases and 6 bases, there was a span of 17 bases. The CDR3 sequence is 15 residues long. The CDR3 spells CASRVGTITAGELFF. CDR3 sequence (DNA): TGTGCCAGCAGGGTCGGGACAATAACGGCCGGGGAGCTGTTTTTT.

The CDR3 sequence: CASSVRGTGDEKLFF. In DNA, the CDR3 is TGTGCCAGCAGCGTAAGAGGGACAGGGGATGAAAAACTGTTTTTT. The chain is built from TRBV9 and TRBJ1-4; 10 bases map to TRBD1. The CDR3 covers 15 residues. The germline gives CDR1 SGDLS, CDR2 YYNGEE. V shed 1 base, J shed 6 bases, and the junction held 3 bases outside the gene matches.

This chain uses TRBV7-3 with TRBJ2-5; D may match TRBD1 or TRBD2 (5 bases each). Germline CDR1 SGHTA, CDR2 FQGTGA. The CDR3 is 15 amino acids. Trimming took 5 bases from V and 5 from J, leaving 18 bases between them. Here the CDR3 DNA reads TGTGCCAGCAGCACCGGGACCACCACATCGGAGACCCAGTACTTC. The encoded protein is CASSTGTTTSETQYF.

V gene TRBV19 combines with J gene TRBJ2-1; 9 positions match TRBD2. V was clipped by 7 bases and J by 9 bases; unmatched bases: 16. CDR3 length: 16 residues. The V gene's germline CDR1 is LNHDA and CDR2 SQIVND (reference sequence). The CDR3 here is CASTSRSSGRGFEQFF. DNA for the CDR3: TGTGCCAGTACCTCACGGAGTAGCGGGAGAGGGTTTGAGCAGTTCTTC. The variable domain in full, completed from reference TRBV19 and TRBJ2-1, reads DGGITQSPKYLFRKEGQNVTLSCEQNLNHDAMYWYRQDPGQGLRLIYYSQIVNDFQKGDIAEGYSVSREKKESFPLTVTSAQKNPTAFYLCASTSRSSGRGFEQFFGPGTRLTVL.

In its sample, this clone was seen once. This chain joins TRBV27 and TRBJ2-1; TRBD2 might be the D (5 bases). V shed 4 bases and J shed 7 bases, with 14 bases lying between them. Germline CDR1 is MNHEY and CDR2 is SMNVEV (reference sequence). This CDR3 is 14 amino acids long. The DNA for the CDR3 is TGTGCCAGCAGTTGGCGAGGGAGTCTGAATGAGCAGTTCTTC. This encodes CASSWRGSLNEQFF.

The chain has TRBV5-1 and TRBJ1-1; TRBD1 is a possible D gene (6 bases). CDR1 SGHRS and CDR2 YFSETQ come from the germline V gene. This CDR3 contains 15 residues. V gave up 1 base and J gave up 7 bases, with 17 bases separating them. The CDR3 bases are TGCGCCAGCAGCTTGTTAGGGGGGGAAGCCGATGAAGCTTTCTTT. It is translated as CASSLLGGEADEAFF.

The rearrangement joins TRBV6-1 to TRBJ2-1; TRBD2 matches 10 bases. The ends lost 3 bases at V and 5 bases at J; junction bases unmatched: 4. The CDR3 totals 15 residues. Germline loops: CDR1 MNHNS, CDR2 SASEGT. The CDR3 loop is CASSDWTSGNNEQFF. DNA of the CDR3: TGTGCCAGCAGTGATTGGACTAGCGGCAACAATGAGCAGTTCTTC.

This chain joins TRBV18 and TRBJ1-3; 8 nucleotides line up with TRBD1. V lost 6 bases, J lost 5 bases, and 9 bases stayed unmatched. CDR1 and CDR2 (germline): KGHSH, LQKENI. This CDR3 region has 15 residues. CDR3 in DNA: TGTGCCAGCTCCCGGTTGGGGACAGGAAGAAACACCATATATTTT. This gives the protein CASSRLGTGRNTIYF.

CDR3 sequence (DNA): TGTGCCAGCAGCCCATCTGGGACTAGCGGCTACGAGCAGTACTTC. Its translation: CASSPSGTSGYEQYF. The J gene is TRBJ2-7, the V gene TRBV9; 11 bases agree with TRBD2. This CDR3 comprises 15 residues. Germline assignment: CDR1 SGDLS and CDR2 YYNGEE. V gave up 4 bases and J gave up 3 bases; unmatched junction bases: 6. Full variable domain (rest looked up from reference TRBV9 and TRBJ2-7): DSGVTQTPKHLITATGQRVTLRCSPRSGDLSVYWYQQSLDQGLQFLIQYYNGEERAKGNILERFSAQQFPDLHSELNLSSLELGDSALYFCASSPSGTSGYEQYFGPGTRLTVT.

The chain has TRBV11-2 and TRBJ2-7, with 7 bases fitting TRBD2. V shed 5 bases, J shed 2 bases, and the junction held 9 bases outside the gene matches. CDR1 and CDR2 from the germline V gene are SGHAT and FQNNGV. CDR3 length equals 15 residues. For the CDR3, the DNA is TGTGCCAGCAGCACAGGACTAGTCTTAACCTACGAGCAGTACTTC. Translating gives CASSTGLVLTYEQYF.

This chain uses TRBV7-2 with TRBJ2-3; either TRBD1 or TRBD2 may supply D (5 bases each). Trimming shortened V by 5 bases and J by 4 bases, and 16 bases separated the two germline ends. The germline V gene has CDR1 SGHTA and CDR2 FQGNSA. The CDR3 is 15 amino acids. DNA for the CDR3: TGTGCCAGCAGCCCTGGGACCGGCCGGGCAGATACGCAGTATTTT. Protein sequence: CASSPGTGRADTQYF.

This clone was observed once. The genes are TRBV29-1 and TRBJ2-7; possible D gene TRBD2, 6 bases. Per the germline V gene, CDR1 is SQVTM and CDR2 is ANQGSEA. The CDR3 runs 11 residues. V was shortened by 7 bases and J by 3 bases, with 10 bases between the two germline ends. CDR3 residues: CSGTGDYEQYF. Here the CDR3 DNA reads TGCAGCGGAACGGGAGACTACGAGCAGTACTTC.

The CDR3: CASSLPGGQETQYF. The CDR3 bases are TGCGCCAGCAGCTTGCCAGGGGGCCAGGAGACCCAGTACTTC. The V gene is TRBV5-1, the J gene TRBJ2-5; TRBD1 matches 8 bases. The CDR3 length is 14 residues. CDR1 is SGHRS, CDR2 YFSETQ, per germline. Unmatched junction bases numbered 4, after V lost 1 base and J lost 5 bases.

The chain links TRBV25-1 to TRBJ2-1, with TRBD2 as a possible D gene (6 bases). CDR1 and CDR2 from the germline V gene are MGHDK and SYGVNS. This CDR3 spans 17 amino acids. V lost 5 bases and J 1 base, leaving 18 bases between the germline ends. The CDR3 here is CASSPRPGDGSYNEQFF. The CDR3 nucleotides are TGTGCCAGCAGTCCCCGACCGGGGGATGGATCCTACAATGAGCAGTTCTTC.

This chain joins TRBV11-2 and TRBJ2-7; 7 bases map to TRBD1. J lost 3 bases, V lost 1 base, and 6 bases had no gene match. The CDR3 runs to 15 residues. Germline V CDR1 and CDR2: SGHAT, FQNNGV. CDR3 in DNA: TGTGCCAGCAGCTTAGGAGGCAACAGGGGCTACGAGCAGTACTTC. Its translation: CASSLGGNRGYEQYF.

This clone was seen once. The junction and the germline gene differ at one end; a read error may be behind it. Different DNA sequences within this sample yield the same CDR3. The chain uses TRBV9 and TRBJ1-1, with 7 bases aligning to TRBD1. CDR3 size: 13 residues. The germline V gene encodes CDR1 SGDLS and CDR2 YYNGEE. CDR3 amino acids: CASSTGEKTEAFF. The CDR3 coding sequence is TGCGCCAGCAGCACAGGGGAGAAAACTGAAGCTTTCTTT.

The chain uses TRBV6-5 and TRBJ2-7; a weak D match, TRBD2 (6 bases). Germline assignment: CDR1 MNHEY and CDR2 SVGAGI. V was trimmed by 6 bases and J by 3 bases, leaving 18 bases between them. This CDR3 has 15 amino acids. DNA for the CDR3: TGTGCCAGCAGACCCCCACGGTTGGGAGGCTACGAGCAGTACTTC. This codes for CASRPPRLGGYEQYF.

This clone was seen a few times. This chain uses TRBV19 with TRBJ2-1; D is unresolved. The CDR3 consists of 11 residues. Germline V gene data show CDR1 as LNHDA and CDR2 as SQIVND (reference sequence). The V gene lost 3 bases and the J gene lost 10 bases, with 7 bases spanning the gap. CDR3 residues: CASSMWSEQFF. CDR3 nucleotides: TGTGCCAGTAGTATGTGGAGCGAGCAGTTCTTC.

This clone has a handful of counts. The rearrangement uses TRBV19 and TRBJ2-3, with D possibly matching TRBD1 (6 bases). V was trimmed by 2 bases and J by 3 bases, leaving 12 bases between them. CDR1 and CDR2 (germline): LNHDA, SQIVND (reference sequence). The CDR3 totals 15 residues. In DNA form, the CDR3 reads TGTGCCAGTAGTATATTTCCAGGGGTGACAGATACGCAGTATTTT. Protein sequence: CASSIFPGVTDTQYF.

The sample holds one count of this clone. The CDR3 region is CASSLKIWGYGYTF. The CDR3 DNA follows: TGTGCCAGCAGCTTGAAAATCTGGGGCTATGGCTACACCTTC. The V call is TRBV11-3, the J call TRBJ1-2; unclear D gene. The CDR3 length is 14 residues. Germline V CDR1 and CDR2: SGHNT, YENEEA. V was trimmed by 3 bases and J by 4 bases, leaving 12 bases between them. Filled out from reference TRBV11-3 and TRBJ1-2, the complete variable domain reads EAGVVQSPRYKIIEKKQPVAFWCNPISGHNTLYWYLQNLGQGPELLIRYENEEAVDDSQLPKDRFSAERLKGVDSTLKIQPAELGDSAVYLCASSLKIWGYGYTFGSGTRLTVV.

The chain combines TRBV28 with TRBJ2-1, with D perhaps TRBD1 (6 bases). Trimming shortened V by 2 bases and J by 8 bases, and 16 bases separated the two germline ends. This CDR3 spans 15 amino acids. Germline CDR1 MDHEN, CDR2 SYDVKM. CDR3 bases: TGTGCCAGCAGTTTAGGCCAGGGGTATGTCGATGAGCAGTTCTTC. This codes for CASSLGQGYVDEQFF. The complete variable domain, with remaining parts taken from reference TRBV28 and TRBJ2-1, reads DVKVTQSSRYLVKRTGEKVFLECVQDMDHENMFWYRQDPGLGLRLIYFSYDVKMKEKGDIPEGYSVSREKKERFSLILESASTNQTSMYLCASSLGQGYVDEQFFGPGTRLTVL.

The CDR3 sequence is CASSLMGGDNEQFF. In DNA, the CDR3 is TGTGCCAGCAGCCTAATGGGGGGGGACAATGAGCAGTTCTTC. V and J are TRBV7-8 and TRBJ2-1; 7 bases are a match to TRBD2. The ends lost 5 bases at V and 5 bases at J; junction bases unmatched: 6. The CDR3 extends over 14 amino acids. Germline assignment: CDR1 SGHVS and CDR2 FQNEAQ.

J is TRBJ2-5 and V is TRBV19; tentatively, D is TRBD2 (5 bases). The V end was cut by 7 bases, the J end by 4 bases, with 13 bases between. The CDR3 runs to 13 residues. CDR1 LNHDA and CDR2 SQIVND come from the germline V gene (reference sequence). The chain's CDR3 is CASTPGRGETQYF. DNA of the CDR3: TGTGCCAGTACCCCAGGCCGGGGAGAGACCCAGTACTTC.

This chain links TRBV27 with TRBJ2-7, with TRBD1 matching 9 bases. The ends lost 6 bases at V and 2 bases at J; junction bases unmatched: 2. The CDR3 extends over 13 amino acids. Germline V gene lookup returns CDR1 MNHEY and CDR2 SMNVEV (reference sequence). CDR3 sequence: CASRGQGPYEQYF. As DNA, the CDR3 is TGTGCCAGCAGGGGACAGGGTCCCTACGAGCAGTACTTC.

The genes are TRBV9 and TRBJ2-2; D possibly corresponds to TRBD2 (6 bases). The CDR3 is made up of 14 amino acids. Trimming pared 3 bases from V and 6 bases from J, leaving 12 bases between. Germline CDR1 and CDR2: SGDLS and YYNGEE. CDR3 sequence: CASSEEGWAGELFF. The CDR3 bases are TGTGCCAGCAGCGAGGAGGGTTGGGCCGGGGAGCTGTTTTTT.

A few counts support this clone. The V call is TRBV7-6, the J call TRBJ2-5; 10 bases are a match to TRBD1. The CDR3 has 16 residues. Trimming at V came to 4 bases and at J to 0 bases, leaving 5 bases not matched to a gene. The germline CDR1 and CDR2 sequences are SGHVS and FNYEAQ. The CDR3 loop reads CASSWDRGTYQETQYF. The CDR3, as DNA: TGTGCCAGCAGCTGGGACAGGGGAACGTACCAAGAGACCCAGTACTTC.

J is TRBJ1-3 and V is TRBV10-1; 8 nucleotides match TRBD1. The CDR3 spans 17 residues. With 0 bases clipped from V and 2 bases from J, the junction kept 6 bases outside the gene matches. The germline gives CDR1 WNHNN, CDR2 SYGVQD (reference sequence). The CDR3 DNA is TGCGCCAGCAGTGAGTCGACAGGGGCCCTCCCTGGAAACACCATATATTTT. Encoded protein: CASSESTGALPGNTIYF.